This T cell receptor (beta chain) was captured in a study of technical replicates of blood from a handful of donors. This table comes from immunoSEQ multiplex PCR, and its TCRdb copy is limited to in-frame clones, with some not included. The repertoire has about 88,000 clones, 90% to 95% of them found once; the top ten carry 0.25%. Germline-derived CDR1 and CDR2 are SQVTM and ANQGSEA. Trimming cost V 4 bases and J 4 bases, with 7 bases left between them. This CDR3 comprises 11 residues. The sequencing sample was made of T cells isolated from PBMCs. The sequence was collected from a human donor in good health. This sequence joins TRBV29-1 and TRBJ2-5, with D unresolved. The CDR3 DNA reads TGCAGCGTTGTCCTATCAGAGACCCAGTACTTC. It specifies CSVVLSETQYF.